The clone carrying this TCR beta chain showed up many times. This sample was taken from a study of Graves' ophthalmopathy and Graves' hyperthyroidism. Germline loops: CDR1 SGHRS, CDR2 YFSETQ. The V gene lost 3 bases and the J gene lost 0 bases, with 10 bases spanning the gap. The CDR3 is 15 residues long. RNA transcripts yielded amplified TCR beta CDR3 regions. In the first round, RT-PCR was carried out with HTBI primers, and a multiplex PCR formed the second round. MiXCR, run by TCRdb on the multiplex PCR reads, gives a single entry per CDR3 protein. This sample has 300,000 to 500,000 distinct CDR3 sequences, with 15% found just once.

This chain uses TRBV5-1 with TRBJ1-5, with D possibly TRBD1 on 6 matching bases. This TCR came from a woman younger than 35 with stable Graves' hyperthyroidism. Input material: peripheral blood. The CDR3 DNA reads TGCGCCAGCAGCTCCTCAGGGGATAGCAATCAGCCCCAGCATTTT. It translates to CASSSSGDSNQPQHF.